Below are 26 T cell receptor beta chains sequenced from a single sample in a study of tissue T cells after allogeneic stem cell transplantation. Time point denoted: mouse harvest day 7 after allogeneic transplant. Mouse grafts combined 10^7 T-cell-depleted bone marrow cells with 10^6 splenic CD5+ T cells. TCRdb keeps only in-frame clones here, not all; method: immunoSEQ multiplex PCR. The table has thousands of clones, approximately 48% seen once. The sequenced sample was spleen. The receptors originated from a female BALB/c mouse given C57BL/6 T cells with graft-versus-host disease after an allogeneic hematopoietic cell transplant.

As for this clone: Gene names refer to mouse genes. The part of the CDR3 DNA that was read is TGTGCAAGCAGCTTACAGGGGGACACAGAAGTCTTC. Encoded protein: CASSLQGDTEVF. The full CDR3 protein is CASSLQGDTEVFF. This sequence joins TRBV16 and TRBJ1-1, with 7 bases fitting TRBD1. The CDR3 extends 1 residue past the end of the read, so its final part is completed from the germline J gene. Trimming at V came to 2 bases and at J to 3 bases, leaving 0 bases not matched to a gene. CDR1 is SGHSA, CDR2 FRNQAP, per germline. The CDR3 has 13 amino acids.

With regard to this clone: Gene names denote mouse genes. The observed sequence ends 1 residue before the CDR3 terminus, with the missing tail filled in from the germline J gene. This chain joins TRBV12-1 and TRBJ1-1; weak D call: TRBD1 (5 bases). The germline V gene encodes CDR1 SGHSN and CDR2 HYEKVE. V lost 0 bases to trimming and J lost 4 bases, with 5 bases between them. The length of the CDR3 is 12 residues. CDR3 residues: CASSLQGTEVFF. The DNA read from the CDR3 is TGTGCCAGCTCTCTCCAGGGCACAGAAGTCTTC.

A note on this clone: Each gene name is a mouse one. The read terminates 1 residue before the CDR3 end, so the remaining end is supplied by the germline J gene. The chain has TRBV13-1 and TRBJ2-7; the D gene is possibly TRBD1 (6 bases). V was shortened by 3 bases and J by 4 bases, with 11 bases between the two germline ends. The CDR3 runs 13 residues. Germline V gene lookup returns CDR1 NSHNY and CDR2 SYGAGN. Partial CDR3 DNA: TGTGCCAGCAGTGGCAGGGGCGCGTATGAACAGTAC. Amino acids: CASSGRGAYEQY. The entire CDR3 reads CASSGRGAYEQYF.

A remark on this clone: Here the gene names and germline are mouse. The read ends 1 residue shy of where the CDR3 ends; the end is completed using the germline J gene. The V call is TRBV23, the J call TRBJ2-4; the D call in the table, TRBD2, was not verified against the DNA. The CDR3 has 13 residues. Germline CDR1 KGHTA, CDR2 FQNQQP. The covered CDR3 bases are TGCTCCAGCATCCTGGGTAGTCAAAACACCTTGTAC. It codes for CSSILGSQNTLY. The whole CDR3 sequence is CSSILGSQNTLYF.

A word on this clone: Mouse gene names and germline throughout. The read terminates 1 residue ahead of where the CDR3 ends, so the germline J gene completes it. The gene calls are TRBV3 and TRBJ2-2; no definite D call. The CDR3 totals 15 residues. CDR1 is SNHLY and CDR2 is FYNGKV in the germline V gene (reference sequence). Between the trimmed V and J ends, which lost 2 bases and 0 bases, there was a span of 7 bases. The covered CDR3 bases are TGTGCCAGCAGCTTAACTGCGTCAAACACCGGGCAGCTCTAC. This codes for CASSLTASNTGQLY. The whole CDR3 is CASSLTASNTGQLYF.

This clone is labeled medium-sized. Gene names are mouse gene names. The CDR3 is cut off 1 residue early in the read; its end comes from the germline J gene. J is TRBJ2-7 and V is TRBV3, with 8 positions matching TRBD2. Germline V lookup: CDR1 SNHLY, CDR2 FYNGKV (reference sequence). Germline trimming cut 3 bases from V and 7 bases from J; bases unmatched to any gene: 8. The CDR3 extends over 14 amino acids. CDR3 protein: CASSLVGGAREQYF. Partial CDR3 DNA: TGTGCCAGCAGCTTGGTGGGGGGGGCGCGGGAACAGTAC.

Only a few counts were recorded for this clone. Gene names follow the mouse nomenclature. The read ends 1 residue before the CDR3 terminus; that terminus is restored from the germline J gene. The chain recombines TRBV13-2 with TRBJ2-3; the D gene could be TRBD1 or TRBD2 (5 bases each). Trimming removed 0 bases from V and 3 bases from J, with 8 bases in between. Germline V lookup: CDR1 NNHNN, CDR2 SYGAGS (reference sequence). This CDR3 comprises 14 residues. The sequenced CDR3 bases are TGTGCCAGCGGTGATGCCGGGACGGCAGAAACGCTGTAT. This translates into CASGDAGTAETLY. The whole CDR3 protein is CASGDAGTAETLYF.

Concerning this clone: The germline and genes are mouse ones. CDR3 loop: CASSLRGNTEVFF. CDR3 bases read: TGTGCCAGCAGCTTAAGAGGCAACACAGAAGTCTTC. V and J are TRBV3 and TRBJ1-1; D gene ambiguous. The read stops 1 residue short of the end of the CDR3; the missing end is completed from the germline J gene. In germline, CDR1 is SNHLY, CDR2 FYNGKV (reference sequence). The CDR3 has 13 residues. Trimming shortened V by 2 bases and J by 2 bases, and 6 bases separated the two germline ends.

Comment on this clone: Gene names and germline match the mouse. The read terminates 1 residue before the CDR3 end, so the remaining end is supplied by the germline J gene. The gene calls are TRBV31 and TRBJ1-2; D gene unclear. This CDR3 comprises 13 residues. Per germline, CDR1 GKSSPN and CDR2 SITVG. Between the trimmed V and J ends, which lost 0 bases and 4 bases, there was a span of 9 bases. CDR3: CAWSLKGSSDYTF. The part of the CDR3 DNA that was read is TGTGCCTGGAGTCTAAAGGGATCCTCCGACTACACC.

The sample holds a few counts of this clone. Mouse gene names apply. The sequenced fragment ends 1 residue before the CDR3 boundary, so the rest is inferred from the germline J gene. The rearrangement joins TRBV3 to TRBJ1-5, with TRBD1 identical over 7 bases. Germline V gives CDR1 SNHLY, CDR2 FYNGKV (reference sequence). V lost 5 bases to trimming and J lost 3 bases; unmatched junction nucleotides: 7. This CDR3 contains 15 residues. Here the CDR3 reads CASSPDRVGNQAPLF. CDR3 DNA, as far as it was read: TGTGCCAGCAGCCCAGACAGGGTGGGCAACCAGGCTCCGCTT.

In this sample, this clone is large. Each gene name is a mouse one. The read terminates 1 residue ahead of where the CDR3 ends, so the germline J gene completes it. This sequence joins TRBV13-1 and TRBJ2-7; D could derive from TRBD1 or TRBD2 (6 bases each). The CDR3 is made up of 13 amino acids. Germline V gives CDR1 NSHNY, CDR2 SYGAGN. Trimming took off 3 bases at V and 2 bases at J, with 9 bases between the two ends. The part of the CDR3 DNA that was read is TGTGCCAGCAGTGGGGGGGACACCTATGAACAGTAC. It is translated as CASSGGDTYEQY. The full CDR3 is CASSGGDTYEQYF.

Notes on this clone: The germline and genes are mouse ones. The read ends 1 residue shy of where the CDR3 ends; the end is completed using the germline J gene. J is TRBJ2-1 and V is TRBV26, with TRBD2 matching 11 bases. Germline V gene data show CDR1 as KGHPV and CDR2 as FQNQEV (reference sequence). V was pared by 7 bases and J by 1 base, with 3 bases of the junction left unmatched. The CDR3 length is 15 residues. The CDR3 reads CASNWDWGNYAEQFF. The sequenced part of the CDR3 DNA is TGTGCCAGCAACTGGGACTGGGGGAACTATGCTGAGCAGTTC.

This clone came up a few times. Here the gene names and germline are mouse. The CDR3 extends 1 residue past the end of the read, so its final part is completed from the germline J gene. The chain has TRBV5 and TRBJ2-7, with 9 bases identical to TRBD2. V shed 2 bases and J 3 bases; nucleotides not matched to a gene: 5. Per the germline V gene, CDR1 is LGHNA and CDR2 is YNLKQL (reference sequence). The CDR3 is 15 residues long. The CDR3 loop is CASSQTDWGFYEQYF. The CDR3 DNA, read in part, is TGTGCCAGCAGCCAAACAGACTGGGGGTTCTATGAACAGTAC.

Concerning this clone: Gene names and germline refer to mouse. Sequencing ends 1 residue short of the CDR3 end; the germline J gene provides the rest. The chain recombines TRBV31 with TRBJ1-6, with D perhaps matching TRBD1 (6 bases). TRBJ1-6 is assigned to the ORF class and has an uncertain function. The CDR3 totals 13 residues. Trimming removed 3 bases from V and 5 bases from J, with 8 bases in between. Germline-derived CDR1 and CDR2 are GKSSPN and SITVG. CDR3 DNA (partial): TGTGCCTGGAGCCGGGACAATAATTCGCCCCTCTAC. Translating gives CAWSRDNNSPLY. The full CDR3 protein is CAWSRDNNSPLYF.

For this clone: Genes here carry mouse names. The read ends 1 residue early relative to the CDR3; the germline J gene fills the gap. The rearrangement uses TRBV23 and TRBJ2-5; the DNA was not used to check the table's D call, TRBD2. This CDR3 comprises 13 residues. Looked up from germline, CDR1 is KGHTA and CDR2 is FQNQQP. CDR3 bases read: TGCTCCAGCAGGCACTGGGCTCAAGACACCCAGTAC. Translated: CSSRHWAQDTQY. The full-length CDR3 reads as CSSRHWAQDTQYF. The full variable domain, in which reference TRBV23 and TRBJ2-5 provide the parts outside the CDR3, is DAAVTQKPRYLIKMKGQEAEMKCIPEKGHTAVFWYQQKQSKELKFLIYFQNQQPLDQIDMVKERFSAVCPSSSLCSLGIRTCEAEDSALYLCSSRHWAQDTQYFGPGTRLLVL.

Comment on this clone: Each gene name is a mouse one. Read data end 1 residue before the CDR3 end; the end is taken from the germline J gene. The gene calls are TRBV20 and TRBJ2-7; 7 nucleotides match TRBD2. From germline, CDR1 is GFQATS and CDR2 STVNSAI. Trimming removed 0 bases from V and 0 bases from J; junction bases left unmatched: 2. The CDR3 consists of 14 residues. This CDR3 reads CGARDWGSSYEQYF. CDR3 DNA (partial): TGTGGTGCTAGGGACTGGGGGAGCTCCTATGAACAGTAC.

A word on this clone: Gene names and germline refer to mouse. The read stops 1 residue short of the end of the CDR3; the missing end is completed from the germline J gene. V gene TRBV13-2 combines with J gene TRBJ2-7; D call uncertain. From germline, CDR1 is NNHNN and CDR2 SYGAGS (reference sequence). V was cut by 2 bases and J by 0 bases, with 12 bases left in between. CDR3 length: 15 residues. CDR3 loop: CASGESWMSSYEQYF. The covered CDR3 bases are TGTGCCAGCGGTGAATCCTGGATGAGCTCCTATGAACAGTAC.

This clone was seen a few times. Gene names and germline match the mouse. Read coverage stops 1 residue before the CDR3 terminus; the germline J gene supplies the remainder. The J gene is TRBJ1-4, the V gene TRBV13-3; TRBD1 aligns across 9 bases. The J segment lost 0 bases and the V segment lost 2 bases, leaving 2 bases of the junction unmatched. The CDR3 is 16 residues long. The V gene's germline CDR1 is NNHDY and CDR2 SYVADS. This CDR3 is CASSEGTGFSNERLFF. The sequenced part of the CDR3 DNA is TGTGCCAGCAGTGAAGGGACAGGGTTTTCCAACGAAAGATTATTT.

This clone appeared a few times. Genes and germline come from the mouse. The sequence runs out 1 residue before the end of the CDR3; the remainder is reconstructed from the germline J gene. The genes are TRBV16 and TRBJ2-7; either TRBD1 or TRBD2 may fit D (6 bases each). The CDR3 consists of 14 residues. Per the germline V gene, CDR1 is SGHSA and CDR2 is FRNQAP. V lost 2 bases, J lost 0 bases, and 8 bases lay in between. CDR3 DNA (partial): TGTGCAAGCAGCTTAAGGGGGGACTCCTATGAACAGTAC. Amino acids: CASSLRGDSYEQY. The complete CDR3 sequence is CASSLRGDSYEQYF. Full variable domain (missing parts from reference TRBV16 and TRBJ2-7): NAGVIQTPRHKVTGKGQEATLWCEPISGHSAVFWYRQTIVQGLEFLTYFRNQAPIDDSGMPKERFSAQMPNQSHSTLKIQSTQPQDSAVYLCASSLRGDSYEQYFGPGTRLTVL.

As concerns this clone: These gene names are mouse names. From the germline J gene comes the end of the CDR3, since the read stops 1 residue before it. This sequence joins TRBV14 and TRBJ1-2; 7 nucleotides match TRBD1. The CDR3 has 14 amino acids. Germline lookup yields CDR1 SGHDT and CDR2 FRDEAV. V shed 1 base, J shed 4 bases, and the junction held 4 bases outside the gene matches. This CDR3 reads CASSFQGGSSDYTF. The sequenced CDR3 bases are TGTGCCAGCAGTTTCCAGGGGGGTAGCTCCGACTACACC.

For this clone: Gene names are mouse gene names. Coverage ceases 1 residue before the CDR3 finishes, and the germline J gene fills in the end. The chain has TRBV13-2 and TRBJ2-7, with D perhaps matching TRBD2 (7 bases). Deletions cut 2 bases from V and 3 bases from J, with 12 bases between. The CDR3 has 14 residues. The germline V gene has CDR1 NNHNN and CDR2 SYGAGS (reference sequence). The CDR3 bases that were read are TGTGCCAGCGGTGAGAGGGGGGGGGACTATGAACAGTAC. As protein: CASGERGGDYEQY. The whole CDR3 protein is CASGERGGDYEQYF.

As for this clone: Gene names refer to mouse genes. From the germline J gene comes the end of the CDR3, since the read stops 1 residue before it. V gene TRBV23 combines with J gene TRBJ2-2; the table gives TRBD1 as D, unverified against the DNA. The germline V gene has CDR1 KGHTA and CDR2 FQNQQP. There are 15 residues in the CDR3. CDR3 sequence: CSSSHGTTNTGQLYF. The CDR3 DNA, read in part, is TGCTCCAGCAGTCACGGGACAACAAACACCGGGCAGCTCTAC.

For this clone: One junction end does not reproduce the germline sequence, and a read error may be involved. Here the gene names and germline are mouse. Partial CDR3 DNA: TGTGCCGGCAGTCGGGACGGCTATGAACAGTAC. Encoded protein: CAGSRDGYEQY. The entire CDR3 is CAGSRDGYEQYF. The V and J genes are TRBV19 and TRBJ2-7; either TRBD1 or TRBD2 may supply D (5 bases each). Coverage ceases 1 residue before the CDR3 finishes, and the germline J gene fills in the end. Germline loops: CDR1 FNHDT, CDR2 SITEND (reference sequence). This CDR3 is 12 amino acids long.

As for this clone: All gene names here are mouse names. With the read ending 1 residue before the CDR3 end, the germline J gene is used to fill in that end. This sequence joins TRBV26 and TRBJ1-6, with a tentative D call TRBD1 (5 bases). TRBJ1-6 is an ORF; its function is uncertain. The length of the CDR3 is 14 residues. Germline CDR1 reads KGHPV; CDR2 reads FQNQEV (reference sequence). Between the trimmed V and J ends, which lost 6 bases and 0 bases, there was a span of 6 bases. This CDR3 is CASRGLSYNSPLYF. The covered CDR3 bases are TGTGCCAGCAGGGGGCTTTCCTATAATTCGCCCCTCTAC.

This clone was detected only a few times. All gene names here are mouse names. With the read ending 1 residue before the CDR3 end, the germline J gene is used to fill in that end. The chain joins TRBV5 to TRBJ2-7, with TRBD2 matching 11 bases. The V and J ends lost 4 bases and 4 bases, in that order; junction bases with no gene match: 3. Germline CDR1 LGHNA, CDR2 YNLKQL (reference sequence). This CDR3 comprises 14 residues. The CDR3 sequence: CASSPRDWGYEQYF. CDR3 DNA, as far as it was read: TGTGCCAGCAGCCCCCGGGACTGGGGGTATGAACAGTAC.

With respect to this clone: Mouse gene names and germline throughout. The read terminates 1 residue before the CDR3 end, so the remaining end is supplied by the germline J gene. The rearrangement joins TRBV26 to TRBJ2-4, with D perhaps TRBD1 or TRBD2 (6 bases each). CDR1 and CDR2 (germline): KGHPV, FQNQEV (reference sequence). The CDR3 has 15 amino acids. V lost 4 bases to trimming and J lost 0 bases, with 11 bases between them. This CDR3 is CASSPGGQSQNTLYF. The covered CDR3 bases are TGTGCCAGCAGTCCGGGGGGACAAAGTCAAAACACCTTGTAC.